The clone carrying this T cell receptor beta chain was picked up a small number of times. This sample stems from a study of cytomegalovirus exposure and HLA in healthy donors. Study background: HLA-typed donors contributed about 85 million unique TCRs, which were held in an early data release.

The J segment lost 1 base and the V segment lost 8 bases, leaving 8 bases of the junction unmatched. This CDR3 has 16 amino acids. CDR1 is SNHLY and CDR2 is FYNNEI in the germline V gene. The study ran its PCR with 60 Vbeta and 13 Jbeta primers. Using immunoSEQ multiplex PCR, the repertoire was profiled, and TCRdb retains in-frame clones only, with some absent. The table has about 170,000 clones, around 68% seen once. The chain carries TRBV2 and TRBJ1-6; 7 positions agree with TRBD1. Sequencing was performed on PBMCs. The TCR originated in a girl aged 10 to 17 in good health and CMV-seronegative. The CDR3 DNA reads as TGTGCCAGCCTCCCCGAGGGGGCTTCCTATAATTCACCCCTCCACTTT. It yields the protein CASLPEGASYNSPLHF.